One sample yielded the 7 T cell receptor beta chains listed below, sequenced in a study of blood T cell repertoires in COVID-19 (dated by TCRdb to 2020 to 2021). The library came from the immunoSEQ multiplex PCR assay. Sourced from immuneACCESS, this table was stored by TCRdb with only in-frame sequences that have V and J called. A share of the clones is absent; for the studies checked, an unresolved V gene accounts for under half, and the remainder has no known explanation. A total of tens of thousands of clones appear in this sample, about 82% of them only once. Over 6% of the sample goes to the ten largest clones. Sequences were obtained from peripheral blood. All receptors come from a man aged 45-65 years with active COVID-19.

V gene TRBV7-2 combines with J gene TRBJ1-5; D ambiguous. The length of the CDR3 is 15 residues. Germline CDR1 and CDR2: SGHTA and FQGNSA. Deletions cut 2 bases from V and 1 base from J, with 9 bases between. The CDR3 spells CASSLISASNQPQHF. CDR3 coding DNA: TGTGCCAGCAGCTTAATTAGCGCCAGCAATCAGCCCCAGCATTTT. Looking up the rest from reference TRBV7-2 and TRBJ1-5 gives the full variable domain: GAGVSQSPSNKVTEKGKDVELRCDPISGHTALYWYRQSLGQGLEFLIYFQGNSAPDKSGLPSDRFSAERTGGSVSTLTIQRTQQEDSAVYLCASSLISASNQPQHFGDGTRLSIL.

The V gene is TRBV7-2, the J gene TRBJ2-3; 10 bases agree with TRBD2. CDR3 size: 15 residues. CDR1 is SGHTA, CDR2 FQGNSA, per germline. Trimming cost V 5 bases and J 3 bases; bases outside gene matches: 5. CDR3 region: CASSLSGGATDTQYF. For the CDR3, the DNA is TGTGCCAGCAGCCTCAGCGGGGGGGCGACAGATACGCAGTATTTT.

This clone has only one observation. The rearrangement uses TRBV5-4 and TRBJ1-1; D is unresolved. This CDR3 contains 15 residues. Germline V CDR1 and CDR2: SGHNT, YYREEE (reference sequence). Trimming took 1 base from V and 1 from J, leaving 11 bases between them. CDR3 region: CASSLMEGENTEAFF. In DNA form, the CDR3 reads TGTGCCAGCAGCTTGATGGAGGGAGAGAACACTGAAGCTTTCTTT.

The J gene is TRBJ2-1, the V gene TRBV5-1; D may be TRBD1 (5 bases). Germline values: CDR1 SGHRS, CDR2 YFSETQ. Trimming took 0 bases from V and 5 from J, leaving 12 bases between them. This CDR3 is 15 amino acids long. The CDR3: CASSLAPGSHNEQFF. CDR3 DNA sequence: TGCGCCAGCAGCTTGGCACCAGGGTCCCACAATGAGCAGTTCTTC.

CDR3 DNA: TGTGCCAGCAGCTTAGCGGGGCGGATTAATGAAAAACTGTTTTTT. Translation: CASSLAGRINEKLFF. The gene calls are TRBV7-6 and TRBJ1-4; perhaps TRBD1 as D (5 bases). CDR1 SGHVS and CDR2 FNYEAQ come from the germline V gene. Trimming pared 0 bases from V and 4 bases from J, leaving 9 bases between. This CDR3 spans 15 amino acids.

V and J are TRBV10-1 and TRBJ2-7; a weak D match, TRBD1 (5 bases). V was clipped by 7 bases and J by 2 bases, with 6 bases between them. This CDR3 has 11 residues. CDR1 WNHNN and CDR2 SYGVQD come from the germline V gene (reference sequence). CDR3 in amino acids: CASNRTYEQYV. CDR3 nucleotide sequence: TGCGCCAGCAACAGGACCTACGAGCAGTACGTC.

The chain joins TRBV2 to TRBJ2-7; D perhaps matches TRBD2 (5 bases). Trimming took 4 bases from V and 3 from J, leaving 13 bases between them. Germline CDR1 reads SNHLY; CDR2 reads FYNNEI. The CDR3 totals 14 residues. CDR3 amino acids: CASSVAGLSYEQYF. Written as DNA, the CDR3 is TGTGCCAGCAGTGTAGCCGGACTCAGCTACGAGCAGTACTTC.